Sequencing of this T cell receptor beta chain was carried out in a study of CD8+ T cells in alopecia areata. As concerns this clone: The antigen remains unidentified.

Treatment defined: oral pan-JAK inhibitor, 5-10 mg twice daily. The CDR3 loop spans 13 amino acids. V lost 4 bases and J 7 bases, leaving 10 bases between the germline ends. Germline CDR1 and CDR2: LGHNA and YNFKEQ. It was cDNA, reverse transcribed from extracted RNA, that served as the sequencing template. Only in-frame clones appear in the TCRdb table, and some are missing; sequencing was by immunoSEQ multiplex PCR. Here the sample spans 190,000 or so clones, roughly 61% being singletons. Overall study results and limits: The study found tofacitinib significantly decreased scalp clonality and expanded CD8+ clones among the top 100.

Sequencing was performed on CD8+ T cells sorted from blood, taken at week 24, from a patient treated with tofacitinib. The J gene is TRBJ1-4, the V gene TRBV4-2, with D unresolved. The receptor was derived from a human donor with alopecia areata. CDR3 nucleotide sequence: TGTGCCAGCAGCCCGACGCGGACTGAAAAACTGTTTTTT. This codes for CASSPTRTEKLFF.